The sequence of this T cell receptor beta chain was determined in a study of blood T cell repertoires in COVID-19 (dated by TCRdb to 2019 to 2021). With regard to the full study: Samples from collaborators originated in the United States, Italy and Spain and spanned both the acute and convalescent phases of COVID-19. Subjects who had been exposed to COVID-19, were actively infected with it, or had recovered from it provided the deeply sampled blood TCRbeta repertoires that made up the dataset. The sample metadata nearly always contained a de-identified subject ID, COVID-19 status, age in years and sex. The prospective study material was composed of cDNA or gDNA derived from T cells, B-cell-depleted T cells, or PBMCs. The repertoires were made available in a free public database intended to serve as a resource for research on the immune response to SARS-CoV-2. Samples came from the ongoing ImmuneRACE study (first 160 participants) plus 1,254 subjects from 6 global collaborators. Where available, HLA class I and class II types were obtained from metadata supplied by the sample provider rather than from assay-based typing. The study at large found these results: The amount of clinical and demographic metadata varied by source and participant and was provided uncurated.

Concerning this clone: It has no known antigen specificity. The sample holds no much larger clone one base away, and base qualities are not on file.

The immunoSEQ Assay, a bias-controlled multiplex PCR, was used to amplify TCRbeta CDR3 regions from genomic DNA. In the source study's methods: The number of nucleated cells in each sample was estimated from the amplification of reference gene primers within the assay. To quantify the absolute abundance of each unique TCRbeta CDR3 rearrangement, sequence reads were collapsed and filtered. Productive Simpson clonality was computed per sample as the square root of Simpson's diversity index over productive rearrangements. TCRdb stores this immuneACCESS table with in-frame sequences only. Part of the clones is absent; in the studies checked, under half of the shortfall reflects unresolved V genes, and no reason is known for the rest. The V and J calls and clone size are taken from that table; D and trimming were inferred from the DNA. This sample comprises approximately 190,000 clones, roughly 80% of them detected only once. The top ten hold 13% to 15% of the sample.

Whole blood was collected in K2EDTA tubes by collaborating institutions according to the institutions' own protocols. For TCRbeta analysis, collaborator samples were shipped as frozen whole blood, as isolated PBMCs, or as DNA extracted from either sample type. CDR1 GTSNPN and CDR2 SVGIG were looked up in the germline V gene (reference sequence). The CDR3 goes from the cysteine to the phenylalanine over 13 residues. The DNA shown is the 39-base CDR3, in frame from base 1. Trimming leaves V shorter by 5 bases and J shorter by 5 bases, with the junction holding 2 bases beyond the gene matches. The V gene is TRBV30 and the J gene is TRBJ1-5, with 11 middle bases fitting TRBD1. This TCR came from a man under 40 with active or convalescent COVID-19. The sequenced material came from peripheral blood. For the CDR3, the sequence is CAWGTGGYQPQHF. In nucleotides, the sequence is TGTGCCTGGGGGACAGGGGGTTATCAGCCCCAGCATTTT. Supplemented by the reference TRBV30 and TRBJ1-5 proteins around the CDR3, the complete variable domain is SQTIHQWPATLVQPVGSPLSLECTVEGTSNPNLYWYRQAAGRGLQLLFYSVGIGQISSEVPQNLSASRPQDRQFILSSKKLLLSDSGFYLCAWGTGGYQPQHFGDGTRLSIL.